Below are 27 T cell receptor beta chains sequenced from a single sample in a study of blood T cell repertoires in COVID-19. Here immunoSEQ multiplex PCR was the method, and the copy in TCRdb shows in-frame clones only, minus some. The data hold around 220,000 clones, with around nine tenths observed a single time. What was sequenced was peripheral blood. The receptors were gathered from a man aged 18 to 30 with active or convalescent COVID-19.

The CDR3 is CASSLGRGVNTEAFF. DNA for the CDR3: TGTGCCAGCAGCTTGGGGAGGGGCGTGAACACTGAAGCTTTCTTT. The rearrangement links TRBV11-3 to TRBJ1-1; D possibly corresponds to TRBD1 (5 bases). The germline V gene has CDR1 SGHNT and CDR2 YENEEA. The CDR3 has 15 residues. Trimming pared 3 bases from V and 0 bases from J, leaving 11 bases between.

The J gene is TRBJ2-7, the V gene TRBV28; no clear D gene. The CDR3 sequence is 11 residues long. V gave up 7 bases and J gave up 12 bases, with 16 bases separating them. The germline V gene encodes CDR1 MDHEN and CDR2 SYDVKM. In DNA form, the CDR3 reads TGTGCCAGCACTCCAGGTGCCCGAATGTACTTC. Translated, it gives CASTPGARMYF.

The DNA for the CDR3 is TGTGCCAGCAGCAGACGCCTTGGCAGGGGGCCTGGGGCCAACGTCCTGACTTTC. Translated, it gives CASSRRLGRGPGANVLTF. This sequence joins TRBV2 and TRBJ2-6, with 8 bases fitting TRBD1. The CDR3 is made up of 18 amino acids. Germline CDR1 SNHLY, CDR2 FYNNEI. V dropped 6 bases and J dropped 2; count of bases not matched to a gene: 12.

The chain carries TRBV11-2 and TRBJ2-2, with 15 bases identical to TRBD2. The germline V gene encodes CDR1 SGHAT and CDR2 FQNNGV. The V gene end was trimmed by 4 bases and the J gene end by 6 bases; junction bases not matched to a gene: 6. The CDR3 is made up of 17 amino acids. CDR3 loop: CASSSGLAGGVAGELFF. The CDR3, as DNA: TGTGCCAGCAGCTCCGGACTAGCGGGAGGGGTGGCCGGGGAGCTGTTTTTT.

The genes are TRBV9 and TRBJ2-7, with D perhaps TRBD2 (6 bases). This CDR3 spans 15 amino acids. Germline V CDR1 and CDR2: SGDLS, YYNGEE. With 3 bases removed from V and 0 bases from J, the gap between germline ends came to 13 bases. CDR3 in DNA: TGTGCCAGCAGCGCCTCGGGACTTCACTCCTACGAGCAGTACTTC. Its protein product is CASSASGLHSYEQYF.

The chain carries TRBV27 and TRBJ2-7, with D uncertain. V lost 3 bases, J lost 1 base, and 10 bases lay in between. This CDR3 has 14 residues. Germline V gene lookup returns CDR1 MNHEY and CDR2 SMNVEV (reference sequence). This chain's CDR3 is CASSLGRKSYEQYF. The CDR3 DNA is TGTGCCAGCAGTTTGGGCAGGAAATCCTACGAGCAGTACTTC.

The genes are TRBV19 and TRBJ2-1; 14 nucleotides line up with TRBD2. Germline V gene data show CDR1 as LNHDA and CDR2 as SQIVND (reference sequence). With V trimmed by 10 bases and J by 7 bases, 21 bases remained unmatched. CDR3 length: 19 amino acids. The CDR3 region is CATALGGGTSGSKRNEQFF. The CDR3 coding sequence is TGTGCCACCGCCCTTGGGGGTGGGACTAGCGGGAGTAAGAGGAATGAGCAGTTCTTC. Full variable domain (remainder filled in from reference TRBV19 and TRBJ2-1): DGGITQSPKYLFRKEGQNVTLSCEQNLNHDAMYWYRQDPGQGLRLIYYSQIVNDFQKGDIAEGYSVSREKKESFPLTVTSAQKNPTAFYLCATALGGGTSGSKRNEQFFGPGTRLTVL.

This sequence joins TRBV19 and TRBJ1-2; 8 bases fit TRBD1. The CDR3 is 15 amino acids. V dropped 2 bases and J dropped 4; count of bases not matched to a gene: 6. Germline V gives CDR1 LNHDA, CDR2 SQIVND (reference sequence). The CDR3 loop is CASSITTGDLYGYTF. The CDR3 bases are TGTGCCAGTAGTATAACGACAGGGGACCTCTATGGCTACACCTTC.

DNA of the CDR3: TGTGCCACCAGTGATCCCCGACAGAACAATCAGCCCCAGCATTTT. Its translation: CATSDPRQNNQPQHF. The J gene is TRBJ1-5, the V gene TRBV24-1, with D possibly being TRBD1 (5 bases). The CDR3 is 15 residues long. CDR1 is KGHDR and CDR2 is SFDVKD in the germline V gene. Trimming cost V 3 bases and J 3 bases, with 11 bases left between them.

This chain connects TRBV6-1 to TRBJ1-5; 11 bases line up with TRBD1. J lost 3 bases, V lost 3 bases, and 4 bases had no gene match. The CDR3 has 16 amino acids. Germline CDR1 reads MNHNS; CDR2 reads SASEGT. CDR3 sequence (DNA): TGTGCCAGCAGTGACAGGACAGGGGGCTTCAATCAGCCCCAGCATTTT. Translated: CASSDRTGGFNQPQHF.

This clone has more than one count but fewer than ten. The chain has TRBV5-4 and TRBJ2-5; D possibly corresponds to TRBD1 (5 bases). The CDR3 loop spans 15 amino acids. Germline CDR1 SGHNT, CDR2 YYREEE (reference sequence). The V and J ends lost 3 bases and 3 bases respectively, with 15 bases between them. As DNA, the CDR3 is TGTGCCAGCAGCTCCTCTCCCGGACAAGAAGAGACCCAGTACTTC. Protein product: CASSSSPGQEETQYF.

V is TRBV6-1 and J is TRBJ1-2; 10 bases are a match to TRBD1. The V gene end was trimmed by 5 bases and the J gene end by 10 bases; junction bases not matched to a gene: 10. Germline lookup yields CDR1 MNHNS and CDR2 SASEGT. The CDR3 contains 14 residues. CDR3 amino acids: CASSLRTGGSAYTF. Written as DNA, the CDR3 is TGTGCCAGCAGTCTTAGGACAGGGGGTAGTGCCTACACCTTC.

This chain uses TRBV18 with TRBJ1-5, with 7 bases lining up with TRBD1. The CDR3 covers 14 residues. V trimming: 2 bases; J trimming: 6 bases; junction bases outside the gene matches: 4. CDR1 and CDR2 from the germline V gene are KGHSH and LQKENI. CDR3 region: CASSPIQGGQPQHF. As DNA, the CDR3 is TGTGCCAGCTCACCAATCCAGGGGGGTCAGCCCCAGCATTTT.

This chain joins TRBV11-2 and TRBJ2-3, with TRBD1 as a possible D gene (5 bases). The CDR3 has 13 residues. V dropped 5 bases and J dropped 6 bases, with 12 bases sitting between them. CDR1 and CDR2 (germline): SGHAT, FQNNGV. CDR3 sequence reads: CASSVTHRDTQYF. Here the CDR3 DNA reads TGTGCCAGCAGCGTGACACACAGGGATACGCAGTATTTT.

CDR3 in amino acids: CASSGQPNQPQHF. In DNA, the CDR3 is TGTGCCAGCAGTGGACAGCCTAATCAGCCCCAGCATTTT. The chain is built from TRBV28 and TRBJ1-5, with a tentative D call TRBD1 (6 bases). CDR1 and CDR2 (germline): MDHEN, SYDVKM. The CDR3 is made up of 13 amino acids. V dropped 5 bases and J dropped 4 bases, with 9 bases sitting between them.

The CDR3: CASSLGQGARAAFF. The CDR3 DNA follows: TGTGCCAGCAGTTTGGGACAGGGGGCGCGTGCCGCTTTCTTT. This chain connects TRBV27 to TRBJ1-1, with 12 nucleotides matching TRBD1. V gave up 3 bases and J gave up 11 bases; unmatched junction bases: 7. CDR3 length: 14 amino acids. Germline CDR1 MNHEY, CDR2 SMNVEV (reference sequence).

This chain connects TRBV19 to TRBJ1-2; weak D call: TRBD1 (6 bases). The germline V gene encodes CDR1 LNHDA and CDR2 SQIVND (reference sequence). V was trimmed by 0 bases and J by 2 bases, leaving 13 bases between them. The CDR3 runs 16 residues. The CDR3 coding sequence is TGTGCCAGTAGTATAGACGCGGGCAGGGGAAACTATGGCTACACCTTC. Translated: CASSIDAGRGNYGYTF. Complete variable domain (other parts from reference TRBV19 and TRBJ1-2): DGGITQSPKYLFRKEGQNVTLSCEQNLNHDAMYWYRQDPGQGLRLIYYSQIVNDFQKGDIAEGYSVSREKKESFPLTVTSAQKNPTAFYLCASSIDAGRGNYGYTFGSGTRLTVV.

This rearrangement joins TRBV6-2 or TRBV6-3 to TRBJ2-2; TRBD1 is a possible D gene (5 bases). Germline CDR1 MNHEY, CDR2 SVGEGT. The CDR3 spans 14 residues. Trimming cost V 0 bases and J 4 bases, with 6 bases left between them. In nucleotides, the CDR3 is TGTGCCAGCAGTTACTCGACAGTCACCGGGGAGCTGTTTTTT. Protein: CASSYSTVTGELFF.

The chain uses TRBV2 and TRBJ1-1; weak D call: TRBD1 (6 bases). With 1 base removed from V and 4 bases from J, the gap between germline ends came to 13 bases. This CDR3 is built from 15 residues. Per the germline V gene, CDR1 is SNHLY and CDR2 is FYNNEI. The CDR3: CASSEEGRGSTEAFF. The CDR3 DNA sequence: TGTGCCAGCAGTGAAGAAGGCAGGGGAAGCACTGAAGCTTTCTTT.

This clone appeared a few times. The V call is TRBV19, the J call TRBJ2-2, with 7 bases lining up with TRBD1. In germline, CDR1 is LNHDA, CDR2 SQIVND (reference sequence). J was trimmed by 2 bases and V by 7 bases; bases with no gene match: 7. The CDR3 loop spans 15 amino acids. The CDR3 protein is CASKIGTANTGELFF. The CDR3 DNA reads as TGTGCCAGTAAGATCGGGACAGCTAACACCGGGGAGCTGTTTTTT. Using reference TRBV19 and TRBJ2-2 for the parts outside the CDR3, the full variable domain is DGGITQSPKYLFRKEGQNVTLSCEQNLNHDAMYWYRQDPGQGLRLIYYSQIVNDFQKGDIAEGYSVSREKKESFPLTVTSAQKNPTAFYLCASKIGTANTGELFFGEGSRLTVL.

In its sample, this clone was seen once. This chain uses TRBV14 with TRBJ1-3; tentative D call: TRBD1 (6 bases). The germline V gene has CDR1 SGHDN and CDR2 FVKESK. The CDR3 runs 17 residues. Between the trimmed V and J ends, which lost 4 bases and 0 bases, there was a span of 16 bases. In nucleotides, the CDR3 is TGTGCCAGCAGCCCACCGACAGGAATCTTCTCTGGAAACACCATATATTTT. It is translated as CASSPPTGIFSGNTIYF.

This chain uses TRBV11-2 with TRBJ1-6; 8 nucleotides align to TRBD1. The germline CDR1 and CDR2 sequences are SGHAT and FQNNGV. There are 14 residues in the CDR3. V was clipped by 5 bases and J by 10 bases; unmatched bases: 7. CDR3 sequence reads: CASSGGTGGSPLHF. The CDR3 DNA reads TGTGCCAGCAGCGGCGGGACAGGCGGGTCACCCCTCCACTTT.

The chain couples TRBV7-2 to TRBJ2-5; possible D gene TRBD1, 5 bases. Deletions cut 5 bases from V and 2 bases from J, with 15 bases between. This CDR3 comprises 15 residues. From germline, CDR1 is SGHTA and CDR2 FQGNSA. CDR3 region: CASSLRLTAQETQYF. The CDR3 DNA reads TGTGCCAGCAGCCTGCGCCTGACAGCGCAAGAGACCCAGTACTTC. The whole variable domain, remainder taken from reference TRBV7-2 and TRBJ2-5, is GAGVSQSPSNKVTEKGKDVELRCDPISGHTALYWYRQSLGQGLEFLIYFQGNSAPDKSGLPSDRFSAERTGGSVSTLTIQRTQQEDSAVYLCASSLRLTAQETQYFGPGTRLLVL.

This clone was recorded only once. The chain is built from TRBV9 and TRBJ1-3; D is unclear. Germline V CDR1 and CDR2: SGDLS, YYNGEE. CDR3 length: 19 amino acids. The V end lost 0 bases, the J end lost 4 bases, and 23 bases lay between the germline ends. The DNA of the CDR3 is TGTGCCAGCAGCGTAGATGAGGTGAGGCTCGAGGTCACCGGAAACACCATATATTTT. This sequence encodes CASSVDEVRLEVTGNTIYF.

The chain joins TRBV19 to TRBJ2-1, with D perhaps TRBD1 (6 bases). This CDR3 spans 16 amino acids. V was trimmed by 1 base and J by 0 bases, leaving 10 bases between them. The germline V gene encodes CDR1 LNHDA and CDR2 SQIVND (reference sequence). CDR3 sequence reads: CASSIVGAPSYNEQFF. Written as DNA, the CDR3 is TGTGCCAGTAGTATAGTGGGGGCCCCCTCCTACAATGAGCAGTTCTTC. Drawing the rest from reference TRBV19 and TRBJ2-1, the complete variable domain is DGGITQSPKYLFRKEGQNVTLSCEQNLNHDAMYWYRQDPGQGLRLIYYSQIVNDFQKGDIAEGYSVSREKKESFPLTVTSAQKNPTAFYLCASSIVGAPSYNEQFFGPGTRLTVL.

This clone was counted a single time. This chain connects TRBV19 to TRBJ1-5, with 7 bases matching TRBD1. Germline V gene lookup returns CDR1 LNHDA and CDR2 SQIVND (reference sequence). The CDR3 totals 15 residues. V was pared by 9 bases and J by 4 bases, with 12 bases of the junction left unmatched. DNA for the CDR3: TGTGCCAGCAGTCGGGGACAGACTACAAATCAGCCCCAGCATTTT. Translated, it gives CASSRGQTTNQPQHF.

The CDR3 is CAISDGLAGGTGYEQYF. CDR3 sequence (DNA): TGTGCCATCAGCGATGGACTAGCGGGAGGCACTGGCTACGAGCAGTACTTC. V and J are TRBV10-3 and TRBJ2-7; TRBD2 matches at 14 bases. The germline gives CDR1 ENHRY, CDR2 SYGVKD. The trim removed 6 bases at V and 3 bases at J, leaving 10 bases unmatched. This CDR3 has 17 amino acids.